The rows below give T cell receptor beta chains drawn from one sample of a study of regulatory T cells in long-lasting Graves disease. TCRdb reanalysed the multiplex PCR reads using MiXCR and keeps one entry per CDR3 protein. The sample includes about 620,000 distinct CDR3 sequences, roughly 15% of them seen just once. The data also belong to a second study, concerning T cells in Graves' hyperthyroidism and ophthalmopathy.

The sample was peripheral blood mononuclear cells (PBMCs), taken at new diagnosis, from a patient treated with antithyroid drugs. The receptors derive from a woman in her 30s with Graves disease. The CDR3 runs from the conserved cysteine through the conserved F or W. Fields, in order: CDR3 DNA, CDR3 protein, J gene, V gene, clone size, D gene. D genes are given only for firm matches. Some rows mark clone size as missing; the rest say once, few, many or name a class of expanded clone.

CDR3nt: TGTGCCAGCAACCTCTCCTCCTACGAGCAGTACTTC
CDR3aa: CASNLSSYEQYF
j_gene: TRBJ2-7
v_gene: TRBV3-1
abundance: few
d_gene: .

CDR3nt: TGTGCCAGCACCCCTAGCCGGGCAGGCAATGAGCAGTTCTTC
CDR3aa: CASTPSRAGNEQFF
j_gene: TRBJ2-1
v_gene: TRBV7-9
abundance: few
d_gene: .

CDR3nt: TGCAGTGCTAGGAGTCTAGCGGGAAACACAGATACGCAGTATTTT
CDR3aa: CSARSLAGNTDTQYF
j_gene: TRBJ2-3
v_gene: TRBV20-1
abundance: .
d_gene: TRBD2

CDR3nt: TGTGCCAGCGGGATGAATGGCTACACCTTC
CDR3aa: CASGMNGYTF
j_gene: TRBJ1-2
v_gene: TRBV12-3/TRBV12-4
abundance: few
d_gene: .

CDR3nt: TGTGCCAGCAGCCAGACAGACAGCTACGAGCAGTACTTC
CDR3aa: CASSQTDSYEQYF
j_gene: TRBJ2-7
v_gene: TRBV3-1
abundance: .
d_gene: .

CDR3nt: TGCGCCAGCAGCTCCCGGACTAGCGGGAGGGCCATCAATGAGCAGTTCTTC
CDR3aa: CASSSRTSGRAINEQFF
j_gene: TRBJ2-1
v_gene: TRBV5-1
abundance: few
d_gene: TRBD2

CDR3nt: TGTGCCAGCACCCTAGGGGCCTCCCACGGGTACGAGCAGTACTTC
CDR3aa: CASTLGASHGYEQYF
j_gene: TRBJ2-7
v_gene: TRBV28
abundance: many
d_gene: .

CDR3nt: TGTGCCAGCAGAGTTGGGGGCGGCGGGGAGCTGTTTTTT
CDR3aa: CASRVGGGGELFF
j_gene: TRBJ2-2
v_gene: TRBV28
abundance: many
d_gene: .

CDR3nt: TGTGCCAGCAGCTCTTCGGGTGAGCAGTTCTTC
CDR3aa: CASSSSGEQFF
j_gene: TRBJ2-1
v_gene: TRBV11-2
abundance: many
d_gene: .

CDR3nt: TGTGCCAGCAGCTCAGTGGCGGCTAGCGGTCTCTACGAGCAGTACTTC
CDR3aa: CASSSVAASGLYEQYF
j_gene: TRBJ2-7
v_gene: TRBV7-8
abundance: few
d_gene: TRBD2

CDR3nt: TGTGCCAGCAGAACAGGACTAGCGGAATACACAGATACGCAGTATTTT
CDR3aa: CASRTGLAEYTDTQYF
j_gene: TRBJ2-3
v_gene: TRBV6-1
abundance: few
d_gene: TRBD2

CDR3nt: TGTGCCAGCAGTAAACAGGGAGCTGGGGCCAACGTCCTGACTTTC
CDR3aa: CASSKQGAGANVLTF
j_gene: TRBJ2-6
v_gene: TRBV6-1
abundance: many
d_gene: .

CDR3nt: TGTGCCAGCAGTGAACATGAAAAACTGTTTTTT
CDR3aa: CASSEHEKLFF
j_gene: TRBJ1-4
v_gene: TRBV6-1
abundance: many
d_gene: .

CDR3nt: TGTGCCAGCGGGGGACAGGATTATGGCACTGAAGCTTTCTTT
CDR3aa: CASGGQDYGTEAFF
j_gene: TRBJ1-1
v_gene: TRBV2
abundance: few
d_gene: TRBD1

CDR3nt: TGTGCCACCAGCCTCCGGAGAGGGCGCGAGACCCAGTACTTC
CDR3aa: CATSLRRGRETQYF
j_gene: TRBJ2-5
v_gene: TRBV15
abundance: many
d_gene: .

CDR3nt: TGTGCCAGCAGTTTGGGGACCTCCTTGGGGGGCTACGAGCAGTACTTC
CDR3aa: CASSLGTSLGGYEQYF
j_gene: TRBJ2-7
v_gene: TRBV2
abundance: many
d_gene: .